What follows is one T cell receptor beta chain and its context. What it binds is not known. This sample stems from a study of shared clonotypes between healthy human individuals. The study, taken as a whole, reports: Compared with clonotypes that all four donors shared, non-shared clonotypes had lower generation probabilities. Researchers found naive subsets generally carried larger estimated richness than memory subsets.

CD4+ cells yielded CD45RA+ naive and CD45RA-negative memory subsets. The assay ran at deep level. Produced via immunoSEQ multiplex PCR; TCRdb's table is partial and in-frame only. The profile covers around 350,000 clones, with over 70% appearing a single time and roughly 10% taken by the ten largest. Germline V gene data show CDR1 as DFQATT and CDR2 as SNEGSKA (reference sequence). V was shortened by 5 bases and J by 5 bases, with 9 bases between the two germline ends. CDR3 length: 11 amino acids. This receptor was obtained from a man between 25 and 39 years old in good health. The V gene is TRBV20-1, the J gene TRBJ2-5; D call uncertain. Source material: memory CD4+ T cells sorted from blood. Indicated subset: CD45RA-negative fraction. CDR3 loop: CSAEDKETQYF. In DNA form, the CDR3 reads TGCAGTGCTGAAGATAAGGAGACCCAGTACTTC.